This T cell receptor beta chain comes out of a study of cytomegalovirus exposure and HLA in healthy donors (dated by TCRdb to the late 2010s). With respect to the entire study: An earlier analysis of roughly 500 of the donors reported 250 to 300 Gb of sequence data and 120 million or so unique TCR beta sequences from some 180 million T cells. About 280 gigabases of sequencing data and approximately 93 million unique TCR sequences were included in an early release covering roughly 700 HLA-typed donors. Among the 398 genotyped donors, about 83% belonged to the genetic ancestry cluster associated with self-reported Caucasian donors. The aim of the study was to test whether cataloging public T cell receptors could identify signatures of past pathogen exposure. The T cell repertoires of around 670 subjects were profiled by immunosequencing and related to cytomegalovirus serostatus. In addition to the first cohort of around 670 subjects, a separate validation cohort of over 90 different subjects was used. High-throughput TCR immunosequencing, statistical association of individual TCRs with disease status, and machine learning were combined to predict cytomegalovirus infection status. In a later analysis, previously published TCR beta repertoires from 670 or so donors were re-analyzed and high-resolution HLA genotyping was added so that TCR occurrence patterns could be studied. Rather than drawing on any new phenotypic data, the later analysis identified candidate immune exposures from TCR beta sequences and the way those sequences occurred across donors. An earlier analysis of 587 of the donors used high-throughput TCR beta sequencing to judge whether each TCR beta V gene segment behaved as functional or pseudogenic. Donor age, sex, ethnicity and CMV serostatus were collected together with the repertoire data. In a later genetic analysis, genome-wide SNP genotypes for about three fifths of the 666 donors were used, and that subset was treated as a discovery cohort. Every discovery cohort repertoire had been produced on one sequencing platform. Both class I and class II loci were covered by HLA typing, at four-digit resolution. Typing coverage varied by locus: roughly 620-630 donors for A, B, C, DRB1 and DQB1; approximately 500 for DQA1; nearly 610 for DPA1; approximately 450 for DPB1. Because of strong linkage in the cohort, roughly five DR-DQ haplotypes were treated as single units for association and clustering. Across 398 genotyped donors of the cohort, an average of approximately 240,000 unique TCR beta nucleotide sequences per donor were sequenced, and roughly 17% of those sequences were non-productive.

A word on this clone: Its specific antigen is unknown. Base qualities are not recorded, but no much larger clone differs from it by a single base.

From the cysteine through the phenylalanine, the CDR3 covers 16 amino acids. Solely the CDR3 DNA is kept, with 48 bases framed from the first base. Taken from the germline V gene, the CDR1 and CDR2 loops are SGHDT and YYEEEE. The junction carries 14 bases between V and J, which are trimmed by 3 bases and 0 bases respectively. Library generation was performed with the immunoSEQ multiplex PCR assay. A mixture of 60 forward primers for TCR Vbeta segments and 13 reverse primers for TCR Jbeta segments was used in the multiplex PCR. Amplification of the CDR3 region of rearranged TCR beta genes was performed with a multiplex PCR assay on genomic DNA. Amplified TCR beta libraries were sequenced as 87-base-pair reads on the Illumina HiSeq System. Per the authors' processing: A later analysis tallied around 87 million unique TCR beta chains across the approximately 670 repertoires, and some 10 million of those chains were shared by two or more donors. To remove PCR and sequencing errors, raw reads were error-corrected and collapsed into unique sequences using a nearest-neighbor algorithm that merged closely related sequences. Alignment of CDR3 sequences to IMGT reference sequences was used to assign V, D and J gene segments. Each retained sequence needed at least a six-nucleotide match to both a V gene segment and a J gene segment. Rearrangements were classified as productive when the CDR3 lacked stop codons and remained in frame with V and J, and all other rearrangements were classified as non-productive. Following IMGT convention, CDR3 was defined as the stretch from the second conserved V-encoded cysteine to the conserved J-encoded phenylalanine. Sequences without an unambiguous match to a single V gene segment were excluded from the earlier analysis of almost 600 of the donors. In an earlier analysis of 500 to 750 of the donors, V segments were called functional above 56.7% productive rearrangements and were called segregating when the between-donor standard deviation exceeded 5%. A statistical classification framework was built for diagnosing cytomegalovirus status from the catalog of TCR beta chain sequences. In a later analysis, TCR nucleotide sequences were compared against IMGT/GENE-DB human TR gene sequences so that V and J genes could be assigned. The TCRdist pipeline was used in a later analysis to assign CDR3 sequences and most-parsimonious VDJ recombination scenarios. In a later analysis, every TCR beta chain was defined by the combination of its CDR3 amino acid sequence and its V-gene family, and reads without a unique V-gene family were dropped. As a way to deal with suspected cross-contamination and a sequencing artifact, a later analysis dropped 592 nucleotide sequences that were highly shared and had low generation probability. In a later analysis, a clonal expansion index was calculated for each public chain from normalized within-repertoire ranks of inferred template counts. A later analysis computed generation probabilities with a VDJ recombination model fitted to out-of-frame rearrangements, and checked the results against IGoR. In a later analysis, hypergeometric tests were used to score TCR-TCR, TCR-HLA and TCR-CMV co-occurrence, with a repertoire-size bias correction applied to TCR pairs. To estimate false discovery rates, a later analysis permuted the HLA or CMV assignments 20 times. In a later analysis, co-occurring TCRs were grouped with DBSCAN, and TCRdist sequence similarity was added when clustering was performed within HLA-allele-positive subsets. For co-occurrence clustering, repertoires with fewer than 30,000 or more than 120,000 public chains were excluded, along with five repertoires with anomalous nucleotide sharing. What TCRdb holds here is the immuneACCESS table cut down to in-frame rearrangements. Part of the clones is not present; checked against another copy, under half of the missing clones reflect an unresolved V gene, and the others are unexplained. Clone size and V and J calls were adopted from that table, with D and trimming inferred from the DNA. The sample table records tens of thousands of clones; about 60% of these occur just once. The ten largest clonotypes hold roughly 6% of the sample.

Points the paper makes about the study in general: Linkage disequilibrium might explain the correlated functional status among segregating V segments, but an unknown experimental factor could not be excluded. A further reported finding was that TCR beta sequences accurately predicted the HLA-A and HLA-B alleles for most subjects in the first cohort. Cytomegalovirus status was reported to be diagnosed by the classifier with high specificity and sensitivity in both the original and validation cohorts. The earlier analysis of about 600 of the donors excluded over 15 rarely observed V segments, including chromosome 9 orphons, because counts were too low. This cohort had only TCR beta chains sequenced, and the lack of alpha or paired-chain data limited which features could be detected. Most CMV-associated TCR beta chains appeared to be HLA-restricted in a later analysis, and the HLA associations seemed to be driven largely by CMV exposure. A total of 164 TCR beta chains were listed by the study as associated with cytomegalovirus. According to a later analysis, parvovirus B19, influenza, CMV and Epstein-Barr virus appeared linked to several top co-occurrence clusters. A later analysis found that TCR association rates varied across HLA loci, with DRB1 alleles showing the most associated TCRs and HLA-C alleles the fewest. Because some donors lacked HLA typing at each locus, the association tests relied only on the typed subset. Assigning TCR associations to individual alleles was difficult when HLA alleles, especially DR and DQ, strongly co-occurred. A later genetic analysis reported fewer N-insertions in productive TCRs among donors in an Asian-associated ancestry cluster than the roughly 700-donor mean. Compared with equally common non-associated chains, HLA-associated TCR beta chains in a later analysis were more clonally expanded and had lower generation probabilities. Immune exposure information for the cohort was limited to CMV serostatus. The presence/absence analyses assumed that sequencing depth was roughly uniform across donors, and that assumption may not be true. Broadly in line with IMGT annotations, most TCR beta V segments showed up in productive rearrangements about 90% or about 30% of the time in an earlier analysis of 450 to 600 of the donors. While some public TCRs were present in many individuals, most TCR sequences turned up only very rarely across donors. Three of the identified cytomegalovirus-associated TCR beta chains were confirmed in vitro to be specific for cytomegalovirus antigens. According to the authors, the approach could potentially be generalized to other disease states and immunological phenotypes. Because the 87-base-pair reads could not distinguish some IMGT-functional V segments, including TRBV6-2 and TRBV6-3, those segments were excluded. An association between a missense DCLRE1C variant and V-gene and J-gene trimming of TCR beta chains was found in a later genetic analysis and replicated in an independent cohort. At a false discovery rate of 0.05, a later analysis linked around 17,000 TCR beta sequences to specific HLA alleles. A group of highly shared sequence variants was considered likely to be a technical artifact of the sequencing pipeline.

In total, around 600 healthy bone marrow donors made up the cohort. At the time of sampling, every cohort member was nominally healthy, though immune exposures that went unrecorded were likely present. The donor was CMV seronegative and belonged to the group of over 350 seronegative cohort members. Every donor gave a peripheral blood sample, and the peripheral blood mononuclear cells from that sample were used for TCR beta sequencing. Genomic DNA extraction from the blood cell samples was performed with the Qiagen DNeasy Blood Extraction Kit. The sequence was collected from a woman aged 30 to 39 in good health and CMV-seronegative. Material: PBMCs. The V and J genes are TRBV5-6 and TRBJ2-3; matching of 7 bases hints at TRBD2 as the D gene. CDR3 region: CASSSIRGASTDTQYF. Here is the DNA: TGTGCCAGCAGCTCTATTCGGGGGGCGAGCACAGATACGCAGTATTTT.